The entry that follows covers one T cell receptor (beta chain) sequence. This receptor's antigen is unknown. No much larger clone is present one base from it, and per-base qualities are unavailable. Bulk bone marrow was analyzed without sorting T-cell subsets. Immunosequencing of the TCR beta CDR3 regions was performed on bone marrow from about a dozen myelodysplastic syndrome patients before and after hypomethylating agent therapy. For longitudinal repertoire tracking, every patient provided one baseline bone marrow and two to three bone marrows collected at different post-treatment timepoints. Whole bone marrow served as the source for genomic DNA extraction, with DNA quality checked using TapeStation, NanoDrop OneC and PicoGreen assays. This specimen belongs to a study of hypomethylating agent response in myelodysplastic syndrome (dated by TCRdb to about 2021). In terms of the full investigation: The hypomethylating agent given was azacitidine in 8 of 11 patients and decitabine in 3 of 11 patients. Among the myelodysplastic syndrome patients in the cohort, under 10 were male and 2 were female. Patients had a mean age of approximately 69 +/- 5.7 years, and a diploid cytogenetic profile was the most common. The most frequent mutation was TET2, found in about 50% of the 11 patients. Six patients responded with complete response or hematologic improvement, and a few patients were non-responders. Response was defined as complete response or hematologic improvement, and any patient who met neither criterion was considered a non-responder. Findings and caveats that apply to the study as a whole: Richness, rarefaction diversity and clonality did not change significantly after hypomethylating agent treatment, across all patients or within response groups. Novel clonotypes were found to emerge more often in responders, whereas more contracted clonotypes were observed in non-responders after treatment. Only around eleven patients were analyzed, so the study cohort was small. The shared GLIPH2 clusters might recognize novel MDS antigens, but this possibility was not confirmed and requires experimental validation. Because the healthy control donors and the MDS patients were not matched by age, the comparison between MDS and healthy samples could have been affected.

Receptors were amplified or captured by the immunoSEQ multiplex PCR assay. Survey resolution was used, with two replicates of around 200 ng each, totaling around 400 ng of DNA per sample. Using multiplex PCR primers aimed at V and J genes, the hsTCRB kit picked up rearranged TCRB sequences in genomic DNA. The CDR3 region was amplified in a first PCR of 31 cycles using the QIAGEN Multiplex PCR Kit. An approximately 8-cycle second PCR added sample barcodes and Illumina adapters to each replicate. Pooled libraries were quantified with a QuantStudio 6 and the KAPA library quantification kit. About 15 pM of pooled libraries was sequenced on an Illumina MiSeq using 156-cycle single-end reads plus a 15-cycle index read. In the authors' own workflow: VDJdb annotation flagged less than 2% of about 180,000 unique clonotypes as previously reported viral-epitope-specific. The immunoSEQ Data Assistant and immunoSEQ Analyzer turned the raw reads into TCRB repertoires that were normalized and annotated. Clonotypes were analyzed with the immunarch R package version 0.6.5 and BioAnalyzer. Richness was estimated after downsampling every repertoire to the clone count of the smallest repertoire. Clonotypes were sorted into expanded, contracted or novel categories with Fisher's exact tests, where novel meant the clonotype had zero frequency before treatment. Significantly changed CDR3 beta sequences were clustered with GLIPH2 at simulation_depth=1000 and kmer_min_depth=3, and CDR3s shorter than five residues were left out. This is the immuneACCESS table as TCRdb keeps it, with only in-frame sequences that have V and J called. A part of the clones is gone; compared with another copy, unresolved V genes explain less than half, and the rest is unexplained. That table supplies the V and J calls and clone size; D and trimming were determined from the DNA. The sample has some 9,600 clones on record, 83% of them singletons. Of the sample, over 3% is held by the ten largest clones.

The origin of this receptor is a human donor with myelodysplastic syndrome. Sample: bone marrow, taken before or after starting hypomethylating agent treatment for myelodysplastic syndrome (not recorded which).

The CDR3 region: CASSLDRATDTEAFF. The nucleotide sequence is TGTGCCAGCAGCTTAGATAGGGCAACGGACACTGAAGCTTTCTTT. The V and J segments used are TRBV11-1 and TRBJ1-1, with the D gene call left open. CDR1 SGHAT and CDR2 FQDESV were looked up in the germline V gene (reference sequence). V loses 1 base, J loses 3 bases, and the germline ends lie 12 bases apart. The CDR3 starts with the cysteine, ends with the phenylalanine, and has 15 residues. This entry keeps only the CDR3 DNA: 45 bases, framed from base 1.